These 21 T cell receptor beta chains were all obtained from the same sample, sequenced in a study of TIL therapy for anti-PD-1-resistant metastatic lung cancer. Regarding time point: pre-treatment sample, taken before nivolumab and TIL therapy. Pleural nodules or supraclavicular lymph nodes made up most of the excised metastases sampled. Sequencing used immunoSEQ v3. The repertoire was sequenced with immunoSEQ multiplex PCR; TCRdb's copy has only in-frame clones and lacks some. The sample holds about 10,000 clones; around three fifths are singletons and the top ten take 12%. Sample: tumor tissue, taken at baseline. These receptors came from a person aged 25 to 79 with non-small cell lung cancer.

The chain combines TRBV5-1 with TRBJ2-2, with D possibly called TRBD1 or TRBD2 (5 bases each). The CDR3 runs to 16 residues. The germline gives CDR1 SGHRS, CDR2 YFSETQ. V lost 1 base, J lost 3 bases, and 13 bases lay in between. CDR3 nucleotide sequence: TGCGCCAGCAGCTTGTCCGGGGCAGCAGACACCGGGGAGCTGTTTTTT. It yields the protein CASSLSGAADTGELFF.

V gene TRBV6-6 combines with J gene TRBJ1-1; D remains unclear. Germline assignment: CDR1 MNHNY and CDR2 SVGAGI (reference sequence). The CDR3 is made up of 15 amino acids. Trimming left V 0 bases short and J 2 bases short, with 10 bases between. Here the CDR3 DNA reads TGTGCCAGCAGTTACTCTGCACCGGTAAACACTGAAGCTTTCTTT. Translation: CASSYSAPVNTEAFF.

The chain uses TRBV6-1 and TRBJ2-6; D is undetermined. Germline CDR1 MNHNS, CDR2 SASEGT. The CDR3 has 11 amino acids. The ends were cut back, 10 bases at V and 6 bases at J, with 7 bases in the middle. The chain's CDR3 is CATCLANVLTF. DNA of the CDR3: TGTGCCACCTGCTTGGCCAACGTCCTGACTTTC.

The DNA for the CDR3 is TGTGCCAGCAGCGCAAGGGGACAGGGGAGCACCGGGGAGCTGTTTTTT. Translating gives CASSARGQGSTGELFF. The rearrangement links TRBV7-8 to TRBJ2-2, with TRBD1 matching over 10 bases. The germline CDR1 and CDR2 sequences are SGHVS and FQNEAQ. This CDR3 spans 16 amino acids. Trimming took 5 bases from V and 4 from J; bases not matched to a gene: 7.

V and J are TRBV5-6 and TRBJ1-1; TRBD1 is a possible D gene (6 bases). Germline-derived CDR1 and CDR2 are SGHDT and YYEEEE. V dropped 1 base and J dropped 3 bases, with 10 bases sitting between them. The CDR3 has 14 amino acids. Here the CDR3 DNA reads TGTGCCAGCAGCTTGCCACAGGGTTACACTGAAGCTTTCTTT. As protein: CASSLPQGYTEAFF.

The chain has TRBV5-1 and TRBJ2-5; D is unresolved. Trimming removed 2 bases at V and 2 bases at J, with 7 bases between. CDR1 SGHRS and CDR2 YFSETQ come from the germline V gene. This CDR3 has 13 amino acids. The CDR3 bases are TGCGCCAGCAGCTTAAACAGTCAAGAGACCCAGTACTTC. Its translation: CASSLNSQETQYF.

This clone was observed a single time. The chain links TRBV29-1 to TRBJ2-5, with D maybe TRBD2 (6 bases). CDR3 size: 11 residues. CDR1 and CDR2 from the germline V gene are SQVTM and ANQGSEA. V lost 7 bases and J lost 4, with 10 bases in between. In DNA, the CDR3 is TGCAGCGGCATCGGGGGAGAGACCCAGTACTTC. It specifies CSGIGGETQYF.

By share, this clone counts as medium-sized (0.01 to 0.1%). The gene calls are TRBV4-2 and TRBJ2-1; 9 nucleotides agree with TRBD2. Germline CDR1 and CDR2: LGHNA and YNFKEQ. The V gene end was trimmed by 2 bases and the J gene end by 6 bases; junction bases not matched to a gene: 5. The CDR3 runs to 15 residues. CDR3 coding DNA: TGTGCCAGCAGCCAATTTGGGACTAGCACCAATGAGCAGTTCTTC. Its protein is CASSQFGTSTNEQFF.

The J gene is TRBJ1-1, the V gene TRBV10-3; TRBD1 might be the D (6 bases). Trimming pared 3 bases from V and 2 bases from J, leaving 13 bases between. Germline assignment: CDR1 ENHRY and CDR2 SYGVKD. The length of the CDR3 is 15 residues. CDR3 DNA: TGTGCCATCAGTGACCCAACAGGGACCAACACTGAAGCTTTCTTT. It codes for CAISDPTGTNTEAFF.

The chain combines TRBV30 with TRBJ2-4; 9 bases align to TRBD2. V dropped 5 bases and J dropped 10; count of bases not matched to a gene: 6. Germline values: CDR1 GTSNPN, CDR2 SVGIG (reference sequence). This CDR3 region has 12 residues. The CDR3 nucleotides read TGTGCCTGGGGTAGCGGGAGTCTTATTCAGTACTTC. Its translation is CAWGSGSLIQYF.

The chain joins TRBV7-9 to TRBJ2-1, with TRBD1 identical over 10 bases. The V gene end was trimmed by 5 bases and the J gene end by 6 bases; junction bases not matched to a gene: 10. In germline, CDR1 is SEHNR, CDR2 FQNEAQ (reference sequence). The CDR3 covers 16 residues. The CDR3 here is CASSPRPGQGLNEQFF. The CDR3 region has the DNA TGTGCCAGCAGCCCTAGACCGGGACAGGGGCTCAATGAGCAGTTCTTC.

There are a few counts of this clone. The gene calls are TRBV5-1 and TRBJ1-1, with D hard to call. The CDR3 is 15 residues long. Looked up from germline, CDR1 is SGHRS and CDR2 is YFSETQ. Deletions cut 5 bases from V and 1 base from J, with 15 bases between. The CDR3 DNA reads as TGCGCCAGCAGTTTCCTAGCAGGAGGGAACACTGAAGCTTTCTTT. This codes for CASSFLAGGNTEAFF. The full variable domain, completed using reference TRBV5-1 and TRBJ1-1, is KAGVTQTPRYLIKTRGQQVTLSCSPISGHRSVSWYQQTPGQGLQFLFEYFSETQRNKGNFPGRFSGRQFSNSRSEMNVSTLELGDSALYLCASSFLAGGNTEAFFGQGTRLTVV.

This clone was counted between two and nine times. The chain couples TRBV14 to TRBJ2-7; D is uncertain. V lost 5 bases and J 8 bases, leaving 10 bases between the germline ends. This CDR3 spans 11 amino acids. Germline assignment: CDR1 SGHDN and CDR2 FVKESK. The CDR3 loop reads CASSSFLQQYF. The CDR3 DNA follows: TGTGCCAGCAGCTCGTTCCTCCAGCAGTACTTC.

The gene calls are TRBV6-1 and TRBJ2-7; D is tentatively TRBD1 or TRBD2 (5 bases each). Germline loops: CDR1 MNHNS, CDR2 SASEGT. Trimming left V 4 bases short and J 0 bases short, with 10 bases between. The CDR3 loop spans 14 amino acids. CDR3 in amino acids: CASSATGGSYEQYF. Here the CDR3 DNA reads TGTGCCAGCAGTGCTACTGGGGGCTCCTACGAGCAGTACTTC.

A single count supports this clone. This chain joins TRBV10-2 and TRBJ2-7, with TRBD2 matching over 9 bases. Germline V gene data show CDR1 as WSHSY and CDR2 as SAAADI. CDR3 length equals 14 residues. V was pared by 6 bases and J by 3 bases, with 6 bases of the junction left unmatched. The CDR3 loop is CASRRTSDFYEQYF. The DNA for the CDR3 is TGCGCCAGCAGACGGACTAGCGACTTCTACGAGCAGTACTTC.

There are a few counts of this clone. The chain joins TRBV11-3 to TRBJ1-3, with D tentatively TRBD1 (5 bases). Between the trimmed V and J ends, which lost 5 bases and 0 bases, there was a span of 11 bases. The germline V gene has CDR1 SGHNT and CDR2 YENEEA. The CDR3 totals 15 residues. CDR3 sequence reads: CASSQRQISGNTIYF. The CDR3 nucleotides read TGTGCCAGCAGCCAACGACAGATCTCTGGAAACACCATATATTTT.

This chain joins TRBV5-1 and TRBJ1-6, with D unresolved. Trimming shortened V by 0 bases and J by 8 bases, and 15 bases separated the two germline ends. In germline, CDR1 is SGHRS, CDR2 YFSETQ. The length of the CDR3 is 16 residues. CDR3 coding DNA: TGCGCCAGCAGCTTGGGCCCGTCCCAAGGGTATTCACCCCTCCACTTT. Translating gives CASSLGPSQGYSPLHF.

The V gene is TRBV27, the J gene TRBJ2-7, with 16 bases that match TRBD2. This CDR3 contains 15 residues. The V gene end was trimmed by 8 bases and the J gene end by 1 base; junction bases not matched to a gene: 2. CDR1 is MNHEY, CDR2 SMNVEV, per germline (reference sequence). The CDR3 region has the DNA TGTGCCAGCGGGACTAGCGGGGGGGCATCCTACGAGCAGTACTTC. It encodes CASGTSGGASYEQYF.

Written as DNA, the CDR3 is TGTGCCAGCAGCTTACTAGCTCTCACAGATACGCAGTATTTT. Its protein product is CASSLLALTDTQYF. The chain carries TRBV11-2 and TRBJ2-3, with a weak D call TRBD2 (5 bases). The V gene's germline CDR1 is SGHAT and CDR2 FQNNGV. Trimming removed 2 bases at V and 2 bases at J, with 8 bases between. CDR3 length: 14 residues.

The chain is built from TRBV2 and TRBJ1-3, with TRBD1 as a possible D gene (5 bases). CDR1 and CDR2 (germline): SNHLY, FYNNEI. The length of the CDR3 is 14 residues. With 8 bases removed from V and 4 bases from J, the gap between germline ends came to 15 bases. CDR3 residues: CASRAGHLGNTIYF. The CDR3, as DNA: TGTGCCAGCCGGGCCGGACATCTGGGAAACACCATATATTTT.

This clone has only one observation. This may be a read error, as it is one base from a much larger clone. The genes are TRBV5-6 and TRBJ1-2, with D perhaps TRBD1 (5 bases). Germline loops: CDR1 SGHDT, CDR2 YYEEEE. CDR3 length: 14 residues. Trimming shortened V by 0 bases and J by 7 bases, and 13 bases separated the two germline ends. The CDR3 DNA is TGTGCCAGCAGCTTGGCCGGGACTACCCGTGGCTACACCTTC. Amino acids: CASSLAGTTRGYTF. Filled out from reference TRBV5-6 and TRBJ1-2, the complete variable domain reads DAGVTQSPTHLIKTRGQQVTLRCSPKSGHDTVSWYQQALGQGPQFIFQYYEEEERQRGNFPDRFSGHQFPNYSSELNVNALLLGDSALYLCASSLAGTTRGYTFGSGTRLTVV.